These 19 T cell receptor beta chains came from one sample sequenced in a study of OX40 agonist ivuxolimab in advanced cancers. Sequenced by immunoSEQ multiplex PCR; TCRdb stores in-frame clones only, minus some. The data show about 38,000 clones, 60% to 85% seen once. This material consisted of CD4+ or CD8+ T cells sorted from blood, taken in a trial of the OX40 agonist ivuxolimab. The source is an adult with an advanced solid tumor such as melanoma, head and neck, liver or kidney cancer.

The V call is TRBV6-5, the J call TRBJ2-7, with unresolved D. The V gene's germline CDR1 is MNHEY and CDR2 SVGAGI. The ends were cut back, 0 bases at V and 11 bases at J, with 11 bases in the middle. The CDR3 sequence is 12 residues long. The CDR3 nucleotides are TGTGCCAGCAGTTACTCCGTTCCCCGGAAGTACTTC. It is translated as CASSYSVPRKYF.

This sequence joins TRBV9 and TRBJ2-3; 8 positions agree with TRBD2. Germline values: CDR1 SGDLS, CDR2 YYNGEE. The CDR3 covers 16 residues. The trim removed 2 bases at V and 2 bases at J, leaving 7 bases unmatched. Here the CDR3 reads CASSVDSGTFTDTQYF. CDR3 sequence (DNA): TGTGCCAGCAGCGTTGATAGCGGGACCTTCACAGATACGCAGTATTTT.

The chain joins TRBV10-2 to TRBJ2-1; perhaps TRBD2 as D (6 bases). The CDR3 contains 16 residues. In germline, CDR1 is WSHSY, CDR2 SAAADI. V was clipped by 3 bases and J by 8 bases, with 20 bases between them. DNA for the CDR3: TGCGCCAGCAGTGATCCTAGCGCCCCCGGCGGGGATGAGCAGTTCTTC. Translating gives CASSDPSAPGGDEQFF.

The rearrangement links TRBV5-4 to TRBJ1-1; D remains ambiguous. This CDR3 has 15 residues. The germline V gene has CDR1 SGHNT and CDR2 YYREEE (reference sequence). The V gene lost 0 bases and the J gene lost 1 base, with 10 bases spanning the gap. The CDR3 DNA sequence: TGTGCCAGCAGCTTGGTGGCTCCTGAGAACACTGAAGCTTTCTTT. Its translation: CASSLVAPENTEAFF.

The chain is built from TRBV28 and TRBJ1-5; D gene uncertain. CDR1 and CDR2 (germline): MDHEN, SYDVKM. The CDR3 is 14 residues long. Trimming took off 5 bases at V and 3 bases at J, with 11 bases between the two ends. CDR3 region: CASSLRTANQPQHF. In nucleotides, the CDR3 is TGTGCCAGCAGTCTACGGACCGCCAATCAGCCCCAGCATTTT.

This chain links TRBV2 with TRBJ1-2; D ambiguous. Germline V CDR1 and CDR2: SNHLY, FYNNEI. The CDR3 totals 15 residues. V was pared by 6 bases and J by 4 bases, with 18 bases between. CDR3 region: CASRGPTQSPYGYTF. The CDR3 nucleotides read TGTGCCAGCAGAGGGCCCACCCAGTCCCCCTATGGCTACACCTTC.

This CDR3 is CASSLFGGAGQPQHF. The CDR3 nucleotides read TGTGCCAGCAGTCTTTTCGGAGGGGCCGGCCAGCCCCAGCATTTT. This chain connects TRBV28 to TRBJ1-5, with D possibly matching TRBD1 (5 bases). The CDR3 sequence is 15 residues long. Per the germline V gene, CDR1 is MDHEN and CDR2 is SYDVKM. V was cut by 5 bases and J by 7 bases, with 18 bases left in between. The complete variable domain, with remaining parts taken from reference TRBV28 and TRBJ1-5, reads DVKVTQSSRYLVKRTGEKVFLECVQDMDHENMFWYRQDPGLGLRLIYFSYDVKMKEKGDIPEGYSVSREKKERFSLILESASTNQTSMYLCASSLFGGAGQPQHFGDGTRLSIL.

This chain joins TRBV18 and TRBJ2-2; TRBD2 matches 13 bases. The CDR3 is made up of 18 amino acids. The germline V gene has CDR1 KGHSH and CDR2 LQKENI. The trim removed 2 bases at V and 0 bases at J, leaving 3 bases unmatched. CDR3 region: CASSPIGLAGANTGELFF. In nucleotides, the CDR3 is TGTGCCAGCTCACCAATCGGACTAGCGGGGGCGAACACCGGGGAGCTGTTTTTT.

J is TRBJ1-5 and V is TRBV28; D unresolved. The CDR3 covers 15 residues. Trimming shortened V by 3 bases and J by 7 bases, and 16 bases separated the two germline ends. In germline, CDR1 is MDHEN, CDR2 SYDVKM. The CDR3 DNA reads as TGTGCCAGCAGTTTTCGGGCCAAGGGAGGCCAGCCCCAGCATTTT. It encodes CASSFRAKGGQPQHF.

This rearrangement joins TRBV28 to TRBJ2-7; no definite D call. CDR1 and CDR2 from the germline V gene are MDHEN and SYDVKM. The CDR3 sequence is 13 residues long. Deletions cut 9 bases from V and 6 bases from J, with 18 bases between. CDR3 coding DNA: TGTGCCAGTACCTTTCTTGTAGCTTCCGAGCAGTACTTC. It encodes CASTFLVASEQYF.

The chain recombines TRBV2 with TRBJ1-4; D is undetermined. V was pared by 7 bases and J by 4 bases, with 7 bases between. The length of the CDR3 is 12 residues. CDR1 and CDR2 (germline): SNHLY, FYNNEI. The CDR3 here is CASNLFNEKLFF. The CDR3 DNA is TGTGCCAGCAACCTGTTTAATGAAAAACTGTTTTTT. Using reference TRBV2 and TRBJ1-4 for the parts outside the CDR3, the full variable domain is EPEVTQTPSHQVTQMGQEVILRCVPISNHLYFYWYRQILGQKVEFLVSFYNNEISEKSEIFDDQFSVERPDGSNFTLKIRSTKLEDSAMYFCASNLFNEKLFFGSGTQLSVL.

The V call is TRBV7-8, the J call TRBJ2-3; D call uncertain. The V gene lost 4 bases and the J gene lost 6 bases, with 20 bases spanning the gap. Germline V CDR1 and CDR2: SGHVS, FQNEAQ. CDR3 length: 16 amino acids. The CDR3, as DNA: TGTGCCAGCAGCTCCCAGTCCCTAGGGATCATGGATACGCAGTATTTT. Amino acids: CASSSQSLGIMDTQYF.

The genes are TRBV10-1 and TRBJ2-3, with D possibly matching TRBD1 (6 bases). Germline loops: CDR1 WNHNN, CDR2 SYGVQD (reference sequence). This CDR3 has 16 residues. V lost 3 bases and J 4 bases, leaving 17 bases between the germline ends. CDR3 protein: CASSDPVRGSPDTQYF. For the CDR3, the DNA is TGCGCCAGCAGTGACCCAGTGAGGGGGAGCCCAGATACGCAGTATTTT.

CDR3 DNA: TGCGCCAGCAGCCGGGGACAGGGGGCAGATACGCAGTATTTT. Protein sequence: CASSRGQGADTQYF. The V and J genes are TRBV5-1 and TRBJ2-3; TRBD1 agrees at 11 bases. V gave up 4 bases and J gave up 4 bases; unmatched junction bases: 2. Germline lookup yields CDR1 SGHRS and CDR2 YFSETQ. There are 14 residues in the CDR3.

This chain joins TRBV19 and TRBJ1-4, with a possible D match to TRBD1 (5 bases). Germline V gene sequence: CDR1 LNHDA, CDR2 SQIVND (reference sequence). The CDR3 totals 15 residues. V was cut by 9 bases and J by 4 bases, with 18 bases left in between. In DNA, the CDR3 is TGTGCCAGCGGGGACCGAGGGGTGTATAATGAAAAACTGTTTTTT. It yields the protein CASGDRGVYNEKLFF.

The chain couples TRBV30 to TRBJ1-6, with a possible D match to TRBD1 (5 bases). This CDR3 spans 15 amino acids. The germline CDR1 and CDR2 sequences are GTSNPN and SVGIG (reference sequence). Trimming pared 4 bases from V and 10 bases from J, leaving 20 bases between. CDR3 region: CAWKVGDGSRSPLHF. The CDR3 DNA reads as TGTGCCTGGAAAGTGGGGGATGGTTCGAGGTCACCCCTCCACTTT.

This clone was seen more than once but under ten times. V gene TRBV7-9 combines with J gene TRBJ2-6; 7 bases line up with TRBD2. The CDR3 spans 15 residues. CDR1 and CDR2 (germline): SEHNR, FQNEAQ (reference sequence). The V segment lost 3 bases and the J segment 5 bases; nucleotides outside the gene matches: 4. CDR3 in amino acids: CASSLGGTRANVLTF. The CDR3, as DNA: TGTGCCAGCAGCTTGGGGGGGACTAGGGCCAACGTCCTGACTTTC.

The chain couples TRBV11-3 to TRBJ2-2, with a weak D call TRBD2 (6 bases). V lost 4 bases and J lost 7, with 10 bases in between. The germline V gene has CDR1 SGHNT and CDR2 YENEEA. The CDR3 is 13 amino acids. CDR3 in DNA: TGTGCCAGCAGCTCGGAGGGAGGCGGGGAGCTGTTTTTT. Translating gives CASSSEGGGELFF.

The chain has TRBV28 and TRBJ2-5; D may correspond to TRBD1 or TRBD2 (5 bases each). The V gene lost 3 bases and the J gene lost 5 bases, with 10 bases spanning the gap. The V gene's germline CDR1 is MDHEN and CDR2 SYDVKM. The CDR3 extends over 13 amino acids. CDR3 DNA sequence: TGTGCCAGCAGTTTTGGGGGATCGGAGACCCAGTACTTC. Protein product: CASSFGGSETQYF.